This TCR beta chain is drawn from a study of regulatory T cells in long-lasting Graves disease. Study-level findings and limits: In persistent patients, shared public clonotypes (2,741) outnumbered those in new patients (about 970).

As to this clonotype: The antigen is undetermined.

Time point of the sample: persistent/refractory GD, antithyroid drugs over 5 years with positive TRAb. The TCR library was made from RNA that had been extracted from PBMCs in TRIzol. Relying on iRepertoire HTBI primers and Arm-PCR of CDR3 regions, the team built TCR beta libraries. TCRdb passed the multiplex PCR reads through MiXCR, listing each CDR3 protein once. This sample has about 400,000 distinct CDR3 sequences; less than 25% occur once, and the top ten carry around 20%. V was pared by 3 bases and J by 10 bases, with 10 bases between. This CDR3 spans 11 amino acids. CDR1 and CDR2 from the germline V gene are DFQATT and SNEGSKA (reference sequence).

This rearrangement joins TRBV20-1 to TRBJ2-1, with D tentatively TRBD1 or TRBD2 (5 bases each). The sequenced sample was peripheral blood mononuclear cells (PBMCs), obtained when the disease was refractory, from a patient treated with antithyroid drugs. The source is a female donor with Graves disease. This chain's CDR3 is CSASDGAEQFF. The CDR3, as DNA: TGCAGTGCTAGTGACGGGGCCGAGCAGTTCTTC.